This TCR beta chain was obtained from a study of CD8+CD57+ T cells in acquired aplastic anemia. The wider study: The sorted CD4+ and CD8+ cells yielded an average approximately 3.3 ug of DNA.

This clonotype was counted a single time. Its antigen is currently unknown. Study-level findings and limits: It was found that about 31 CD8+ CDR3 sequences were shared between patients and controls.

CDR3 and TCR beta VDJ profiling relied on genomic DNA as the template. TCRdb independently ran MiXCR on the reads; one entry per CDR3 protein. Among around 130,000 distinct CDR3 sequences listed, around 46% were seen once. Sequencing input: sorted CD4+, CD8+, or CD8+CD57+ T cells (not recorded which) from PBMCs. The receptor's source is a human donor in good health, serving as a control.

The DNA of the CDR3 is TGTGCCAGTACGTCTAGCGGGGGAACCTACGAGCAGTACTTC. Its translation: CASTSSGGTYEQYF. The chain uses TRBV19 and TRBJ2-7; 10 positions agree with TRBD2. Germline CDR1 reads LNHDA; CDR2 reads SQIVND (reference sequence). CDR3 length equals 14 residues. Trimming took 7 bases from V and 2 from J; bases not matched to a gene: 5.